These 10 T cell receptor beta chains originate from one sample sequenced in a study of shared clonotypes between healthy human individuals. CD45RO-negative, CCR7-positively selected cells formed the naive CD8 fraction, excluding terminally differentiated effector memory CD45RA+ cells. Libraries were prepared by immunoSEQ multiplex PCR; TCRdb keeps only in-frame clonotypes and omits some of them. Of 2 million or so clones in the sample, around 96% are singletons; the top ten hold approximately 1.2%. Sequencing used naive CD8+ T cells sorted from blood. The receptors stem from a man younger than 35 in good health.

The chain has TRBV5-1 and TRBJ1-1; 7 bases fit TRBD1. This CDR3 is built from 14 residues. V dropped 2 bases and J dropped 4; count of bases not matched to a gene: 5. Germline V gives CDR1 SGHRS, CDR2 YFSETQ. The chain's CDR3 is CASSFNRGGTEAFF. CDR3 DNA: TGCGCCAGCAGCTTTAACAGGGGAGGCACTGAAGCTTTCTTT.

This chain joins TRBV4-1 and TRBJ1-1; D not resolved. V was cut by 0 bases and J by 4 bases, with 9 bases left in between. The CDR3 has 14 amino acids. Germline V gene lookup returns CDR1 MGHRA and CDR2 YSYEKL. The CDR3 nucleotides are TGCGCCAGCAGCCAAGATGCGGCCATCACTGAAGCTTTCTTT. This gives the protein CASSQDAAITEAFF.

V usage is TRBV2 and J usage is TRBJ2-3, with 8 bases matching TRBD1. This CDR3 is built from 12 residues. V shed 5 bases, J shed 10 bases, and the junction held 5 bases outside the gene matches. Germline CDR1 reads SNHLY; CDR2 reads FYNNEI. CDR3: CASSLDRVAQYF. The CDR3 nucleotides are TGTGCCAGCAGTCTGGACAGGGTTGCGCAGTATTTT.

CDR3 nucleotides: TGTGCCAGCAGTCGGACACCTGCCTACGAGCAGTACTTC. As protein: CASSRTPAYEQYF. This sequence joins TRBV7-2 and TRBJ2-7; D may be TRBD1 (5 bases). This CDR3 has 13 residues. With 6 bases removed from V and 2 bases from J, the gap between germline ends came to 11 bases. CDR1 SGHTA and CDR2 FQGNSA come from the germline V gene.

The V gene is TRBV25-1, the J gene TRBJ1-2; tentatively, D is TRBD1 (5 bases). The CDR3 has 14 amino acids. The germline gives CDR1 MGHDK, CDR2 SYGVNS. Between the trimmed V and J ends, which lost 2 bases and 6 bases, there was a span of 13 bases. The CDR3 bases are TGTGCCAGCAGTGAACCGGGACGGGAGGATGGCTACACCTTC. Translated, it gives CASSEPGREDGYTF.

The chain couples TRBV4-2 to TRBJ2-3; 9 bases are shared with TRBD2. This CDR3 is 20 amino acids long. The V segment lost 2 bases and the J segment 2 bases; nucleotides outside the gene matches: 17. Germline CDR1 reads LGHNA; CDR2 reads YNFKEQ. The CDR3 sequence: CASSQIGDMVAGVFTDTQYF. In DNA form, the CDR3 reads TGTGCCAGCAGCCAAATCGGTGACATGGTAGCGGGGGTGTTCACAGATACGCAGTATTTT.

Notes on this clone: Within the sample, other DNA sequences also encode this same CDR3. The CDR3 sequence: CASSLEEETQYF. As DNA, the CDR3 is TGTGCCAGCAGCTTAGAGGAAGAGACCCAGTACTTC. The rearrangement links TRBV13 to TRBJ2-5, with D hard to call. V was shortened by 1 base and J by 3 bases, with 3 bases between the two germline ends. The CDR3 extends over 12 amino acids. The germline gives CDR1 PRHDT, CDR2 FYEKMQ (reference sequence).

This clone was counted between two and nine times. The rearrangement links TRBV4-1 to TRBJ2-7, with 9 bases matching TRBD1. The junction had 3 bases not matched to a gene; V was cut back by 3 bases and J by 0 bases. Germline V gene lookup returns CDR1 MGHRA and CDR2 YSYEKL. The CDR3 has 15 residues. The CDR3 reads CASSHGDRASYEQYF. The CDR3 DNA sequence: TGCGCCAGCAGCCACGGGGACAGGGCCTCCTACGAGCAGTACTTC.

The chain links TRBV20-1 to TRBJ2-2; TRBD1 might be the D (5 bases). The germline V gene has CDR1 DFQATT and CDR2 SNEGSKA (reference sequence). The V gene lost 5 bases and the J gene lost 6 bases, with 7 bases spanning the gap. The CDR3 spans 11 residues. CDR3 amino acids: CSAVGAGELFF. The CDR3, as DNA: TGCAGTGCTGTAGGGGCCGGGGAGCTGTTTTTT.

Remarks on this clone: This CDR3 is also generated by other DNA sequences in the sample. This chain connects TRBV5-1 to TRBJ2-1, with D perhaps TRBD1 or TRBD2 (5 bases each). Trimming cost V 5 bases and J 0 bases, with 9 bases left between them. Germline CDR1 SGHRS, CDR2 YFSETQ. CDR3 length: 14 amino acids. The CDR3: CASSGGPSYNEQFF. The CDR3 DNA reads as TGCGCCAGCAGTGGGGGACCCTCCTACAATGAGCAGTTCTTC.